This entry lists 25 T cell receptor beta chains sequenced from one sample in a study of T cells after yellow fever vaccination. TCRdb independently ran MiXCR on the 5' RACE reads; one entry per CDR3 protein. The sample contains just under 600,000 distinct CDR3 sequences, about 14% of which appear only once. The starting material was PBMCs, obtained on the day of the yellow fever booster vaccination. These receptors came from a man aged 30 to 39 who received the YFV17D yellow fever vaccine.

The chain recombines TRBV7-7 with TRBJ2-3; 9 nucleotides agree with TRBD1. This CDR3 has 14 amino acids. The V gene's germline CDR1 is SSHAT and CDR2 FNYEAQ (reference sequence). The junction had 6 bases not matched to a gene; V was cut back by 6 bases and J by 5 bases. In nucleotides, the CDR3 is TGTGCCAGCAGTCCGGGGACAGGGCAAGATACGCAGTATTTT. This translates into CASSPGTGQDTQYF.

The J gene is TRBJ2-1, the V gene TRBV20-1; TRBD2 might be the D (5 bases). This CDR3 is 15 amino acids long. V shed 6 bases and J shed 0 bases, with 15 bases lying between them. The germline V gene has CDR1 DFQATT and CDR2 SNEGSKA (reference sequence). The CDR3 nucleotides read TGCAGTGCCACTGACCGGGAACGCTCCTACAATGAGCAGTTCTTC. This encodes CSATDRERSYNEQFF.

This rearrangement joins TRBV19 to TRBJ2-1; D remains ambiguous. The CDR3 spans 13 residues. Germline CDR1 is LNHDA and CDR2 is SQIVND (reference sequence). V lost 6 bases and J lost 5, with 11 bases in between. The CDR3 coding sequence is TGTGCCAGTAGCCCAGGCTGGAACAATGAGCAGTTCTTC. Amino acids: CASSPGWNNEQFF.

V usage is TRBV7-9 and J usage is TRBJ1-6; D gene uncertain. The CDR3 totals 16 residues. Germline CDR1 and CDR2: SEHNR and FQNEAQ (reference sequence). V shed 1 base and J shed 0 bases, with 7 bases lying between them. Here the CDR3 reads CASSLVKGSYNSPLHF. The CDR3 DNA reads as TGTGCCAGCAGCTTAGTTAAGGGCTCCTATAATTCACCCCTCCACTTT. The full variable domain, in which reference TRBV7-9 and TRBJ1-6 provide the parts outside the CDR3, is DTGVSQNPRHKITKRGQNVTFRCDPISEHNRLYWYRQTLGQGPEFLTYFQNEAQLEKSRLLSDRFSAERPKGSFSTLEIQRTEQGDSAMYLCASSLVKGSYNSPLHFGNGTRLTVT.

This clonotype was detected ten times or more. V and J are TRBV12-3 or TRBV12-4 and TRBJ1-5; D gene uncertain. Between the trimmed V and J ends, which lost 3 bases and 0 bases, there was a span of 3 bases. The CDR3 length is 13 residues. For the CDR3, the DNA is TGTGCCAGCAGTTTGGCTAGCAATCAGCCCCAGCATTTT. Translated: CASSLASNQPQHF.

V gene TRBV29-1 combines with J gene TRBJ2-3; 8 bases fit TRBD1. The CDR3 is 16 amino acids. V dropped 6 bases and J dropped 0; count of bases not matched to a gene: 11. Germline values: CDR1 SQVTM, CDR2 ANQGSEA. CDR3 loop: CSVEKWGQASTDTQYF. CDR3 sequence (DNA): TGCAGCGTAGAGAAATGGGGACAGGCCAGCACAGATACGCAGTATTTT.

This clonotype turned up a few times. V gene TRBV12-3 or TRBV12-4 combines with J gene TRBJ1-1; unclear D gene. Trimming pared 2 bases from V and 11 bases from J, leaving 21 bases between. The CDR3 runs to 15 residues. DNA for the CDR3: TGTGCCAGCAGTTTAAGCGAAGCTCCAACCTCGCACGCTTTCTTT. Amino acids: CASSLSEAPTSHAFF.

The V and J genes are TRBV5-6 and TRBJ2-3; 7 bases map to TRBD2. The CDR3 has 16 residues. Germline V gene sequence: CDR1 SGHDT, CDR2 YYEEEE. V dropped 0 bases and J dropped 4; count of bases not matched to a gene: 8. The CDR3 region is CASSLEAGPYSDTQYF. CDR3 bases: TGTGCCAGCAGCTTGGAAGCGGGGCCCTATTCAGATACGCAGTATTTT.

This clonotype was detected a few times. This chain joins TRBV6-2 or TRBV6-3 and TRBJ2-1; D remains ambiguous. The CDR3 runs to 12 residues. V was trimmed by 3 bases and J by 12 bases, leaving 12 bases between them. In germline, CDR1 is MNHEY, CDR2 SVGEGT. CDR3 DNA sequence: TGTGCCAGCAGTTATGACAAGGGTAGGCAGTTCTTC. Translating gives CASSYDKGRQFF.

This clonotype was counted a few times. The V and J genes are TRBV6-2 or TRBV6-3 and TRBJ2-1; D is undetermined. In germline, CDR1 is MNHEY, CDR2 SVGEGT. This CDR3 has 14 amino acids. V lost 0 bases and J 5 bases, leaving 8 bases between the germline ends. Written as DNA, the CDR3 is TGTGCCAGCAGTTACTCGAAACTCGACAATGAGCAGTTCTTC. Its translation is CASSYSKLDNEQFF.

This clonotype was found a few times. The chain carries TRBV12-3 or TRBV12-4 and TRBJ2-3; 10 nucleotides align to TRBD2. The V segment lost 2 bases and the J segment 12 bases; nucleotides outside the gene matches: 8. This CDR3 spans 14 amino acids. CDR3 sequence reads: CASSLRRAGGAQYF. For the CDR3, the DNA is TGTGCCAGCAGTTTAAGAAGAGCGGGAGGGGCACAGTATTTT.

This clonotype was seen more than once but under ten times. V and J are TRBV29-1 and TRBJ1-1; D is unresolved. Looked up from germline, CDR1 is SQVTM and CDR2 is ANQGSEA. Deletions cut 3 bases from V and 5 bases from J, with 10 bases between. The length of the CDR3 is 12 residues. The CDR3 loop reads CSVDASKTEAFF. In DNA form, the CDR3 reads TGCAGCGTTGACGCAAGTAAGACTGAAGCTTTCTTT. Together with reference TRBV29-1 and TRBJ1-1, the CDR3 gives the full variable domain: SAVISQKPSRDICQRGTSLTIQCQVDSQVTMMFWYRQQPGQSLTLIATANQGSEATYESGFVIDKFPISRPNLTFSTLTVSNMSPEDSSIYLCSVDASKTEAFFGQGTRLTVV.

There are a few counts of this clonotype. The chain combines TRBV7-2 with TRBJ2-4; TRBD2 agrees at 7 bases. Losses at the gene ends were 5 bases for V and 10 bases for J; bases not matched to a gene: 14. The CDR3 length is 15 residues. Germline assignment: CDR1 SGHTA and CDR2 FQGNSA. Here the CDR3 DNA reads TGTGCCAGCAGCCGCTGGGAGGGCCGGACGGGAATTCAGTACTTC. Its translation: CASSRWEGRTGIQYF.

The gene calls are TRBV30 and TRBJ2-2; D is uncertain. Between the trimmed V and J ends, which lost 2 bases and 5 bases, there was a span of 3 bases. CDR3 length equals 11 residues. CDR1 and CDR2 (germline): GTSNPN, SVGIG (reference sequence). CDR3 protein: CAWSRTGELFF. The CDR3, as DNA: TGTGCCTGGAGTAGGACCGGGGAGCTGTTTTTT.

V usage is TRBV20-1 and J usage is TRBJ2-4; 13 bases match TRBD2. Germline lookup yields CDR1 DFQATT and CDR2 SNEGSKA (reference sequence). The V segment lost 4 bases and the J segment 6 bases; nucleotides outside the gene matches: 6. This CDR3 is 15 amino acids long. The CDR3 protein is CSAMGLAGSPNIQYF. DNA for the CDR3: TGCAGTGCTATGGGACTAGCGGGAAGTCCAAACATTCAGTACTTC.

This clonotype was detected only a few times. This chain connects TRBV7-9 to TRBJ1-6; 7 bases align to TRBD1. Germline V gives CDR1 SEHNR, CDR2 FQNEAQ (reference sequence). The CDR3 is 16 residues long. V was clipped by 5 bases and J by 7 bases; unmatched bases: 11. The CDR3 DNA sequence: TGTGCCAGCAGCGACAGAGACAGGGCCGACAATTCACCCCTCCACTTT. Translating gives CASSDRDRADNSPLHF.

The chain employs TRBV7-9 and TRBJ2-2; perhaps D is TRBD1 or TRBD2 (5 bases each). Germline loops: CDR1 SEHNR, CDR2 FQNEAQ (reference sequence). Trimming removed 3 bases at V and 1 base at J, with 12 bases between. The CDR3 is 16 amino acids. CDR3 sequence reads: CASSFTGRQNTGELFF. In nucleotides, the CDR3 is TGTGCCAGCAGCTTTACGGGACGACAGAACACCGGGGAGCTGTTTTTT.

The gene calls are TRBV12-3 or TRBV12-4 and TRBJ2-2; 7 nucleotides match TRBD1. The CDR3 runs to 15 residues. The trim removed 5 bases at V and 4 bases at J, leaving 7 bases unmatched. This chain's CDR3 is CASSMTGSVTGELFF. CDR3 DNA: TGTGCCAGCAGTATGACAGGGTCGGTCACCGGGGAGCTGTTTTTT.

This chain connects TRBV6-5 to TRBJ2-1; D call uncertain. Germline V gene sequence: CDR1 MNHEY, CDR2 SVGAGI. V was shortened by 0 bases and J by 3 bases, with 15 bases between the two germline ends. This CDR3 has 17 amino acids. As DNA, the CDR3 is TGTGCCAGCAGTTACTCGAAACGCTCAGGATTCTACAATGAGCAGTTCTTC. It translates to CASSYSKRSGFYNEQFF.

The V call is TRBV20-1, the J call TRBJ2-7; 7 bases fit TRBD2. The CDR3 length is 15 residues. Germline CDR1 DFQATT, CDR2 SNEGSKA (reference sequence). Losses at the gene ends were 0 bases for V and 2 bases for J; bases not matched to a gene: 7. The CDR3 DNA reads TGCAGTGCTAGAGATCTTGGGCTAGCGGCCTACGAGCAGTACTTC. This gives the protein CSARDLGLAAYEQYF.

Details on this clonotype: One end of the junction is discordant with germline, which a read error may explain. V usage is TRBV20-1 and J usage is TRBJ1-3; D gene ambiguous. Germline values: CDR1 DFQATT, CDR2 SNEGSKA (reference sequence). CDR3 length: 16 residues. The CDR3: CCAEHPGDASGNTIYF. The DNA for the CDR3 is TGCTGTGCGGAACACCCCGGGGATGCTTCAGGAAACACCATATATTTT.

This clonotype has a handful of counts. The chain links TRBV30 to TRBJ1-2, with a possible D match to TRBD1 (5 bases). The CDR3 loop spans 12 amino acids. V was trimmed by 3 bases and J by 4 bases, leaving 9 bases between them. The germline gives CDR1 GTSNPN, CDR2 SVGIG (reference sequence). The DNA for the CDR3 is TGTGCCTGGAGGGGGGGGAGCTATGGCTACACCTTC. Translated: CAWRGGSYGYTF.

The CDR3 DNA reads as TGCGCCAGCCAAGGGACATCGGCGGGGGAGACCCAGTACTTC. Its protein is CASQGTSAGETQYF. The V gene is TRBV5-1, the J gene TRBJ2-5; D may match TRBD1 or TRBD2 (6 bases each). The CDR3 is made up of 14 amino acids. Germline CDR1 is SGHRS and CDR2 is YFSETQ. V shed 7 bases and J shed 5 bases, with 18 bases lying between them.

The V gene is TRBV29-1, the J gene TRBJ2-3; no clear D gene. The germline CDR1 and CDR2 sequences are SQVTM and ANQGSEA. This CDR3 comprises 13 residues. This CDR3 reads CSCQGPDLDTQYF. Written as DNA, the CDR3 is TGCAGTTGTCAAGGACCCGATTTAGATACGCAGTATTTT.

V usage is TRBV9 and J usage is TRBJ2-1; 7 positions match TRBD1. The CDR3 is made up of 15 amino acids. The trim removed 7 bases at V and 5 bases at J, leaving 12 bases unmatched. Germline V gene lookup returns CDR1 SGDLS and CDR2 YYNGEE. CDR3: CASGGQVLRDNEQFF. The CDR3 DNA follows: TGTGCCAGCGGAGGACAGGTGCTTCGAGACAATGAGCAGTTCTTC.